The following is a T cell receptor beta chain sequence with its context. This clone was observed a handful of times. Its target antigen remains unknown. Base qualities were left out, and no much larger clone turns up one base away. The data belong to a study of cytomegalovirus exposure and HLA in healthy donors (dated by TCRdb to 2016 to 2017). In terms of the full investigation: An earlier analysis of some 600 of the donors reported over 250 Gb of sequence data and 90 million to 120 million unique TCR beta sequences obtained from some 200 million T cells. About 310 gigabases of sequencing data and approximately 84 million unique TCR sequences were included in an early release covering about 700 HLA-typed donors. The genetic ancestry cluster associated with self-reported Caucasian donors included about four fifths of the 350 to 500 genotyped donors. The aim of the study was to test whether cataloging public T cell receptors could identify signatures of past pathogen exposure. Using immunosequencing, the study profiled T cell repertoires from around 670 subjects and related those repertoires to cytomegalovirus serostatus. Along with the 666-subject first cohort, a separate validation cohort of over 90 different subjects was used. The study combined high-throughput TCR immunosequencing, statistical association of individual TCRs with disease status, and machine learning to predict cytomegalovirus infection status. To study patterns of TCR occurrence, a later analysis re-analyzed previously published TCR beta repertoires from 666 donors and added high-resolution HLA genotyping. Rather than using new phenotypic data, the later analysis identified candidate immune exposures from TCR beta sequences and from how often those sequences occurred across donors. An earlier analysis of some 500 of the donors used high-throughput TCR beta sequencing to judge whether each TCR beta V gene segment behaved as functional or pseudogenic. Donor age, sex, ethnicity and CMV serostatus were collected together with the repertoire data. Genome-wide SNP genotypes for about three fifths of the 666 donors were used in a later genetic analysis, which treated that subset as a discovery cohort. Every discovery cohort repertoire had been produced on one sequencing platform. Both class I and class II loci were covered by HLA typing, at four-digit resolution. Typing coverage differed by locus: A, B, C, DRB1 and DQB1 were typed in roughly 620-640 donors, DQA1 in about 500, DPA1 in 606, and DPB1 in 400 to 480. Because of strong linkage in the cohort, five DR-DQ haplotypes were treated as single units for association and clustering. Among 300 to 500 genotyped donors of the cohort, an average of about 220,000 unique TCR beta nucleotide sequences was sequenced per donor, of which roughly 17% were non-productive. Overall results and qualifications from the work: Most TCR sequences were observed very rarely across donors, whereas some public TCRs were present in many individuals. Immune exposure information for the cohort was limited to CMV serostatus. A later analysis found that most CMV-associated TCR beta chains appeared HLA-restricted, with HLA associations seemingly driven largely by CMV exposure. HLA typing was unavailable for some donors at each locus, so association tests used only the typed subset. In an earlier analysis of 450 to 750 of the donors, most TCR beta V segments appeared in productive rearrangements about 90% or about 30% of the time, broadly matching IMGT annotations. When HLA alleles, especially DR and DQ, strongly co-occurred, attributing TCR associations to individual alleles was difficult. Linkage disequilibrium might explain the correlated functional status among segregating V segments, but an unknown experimental factor could not be ruled out. The cohort was sequenced for TCR beta chains only, and without alpha or paired-chain data the features that could be detected were limited. Sequencing depth was assumed to be roughly uniform across donors in the presence/absence analyses, though that assumption may not hold. Because counts were too low, some 16 rarely observed V segments, including chromosome 9 orphons, were excluded from the earlier analysis of some 590 of the donors. The study gave a list of about 170 TCR beta chains associated with cytomegalovirus. A few of the identified cytomegalovirus-associated TCR beta chains were confirmed in vitro to be specific for cytomegalovirus antigens. In a later analysis, the rate of TCR association differed among HLA loci, with DRB1 alleles having the most associated TCRs and HLA-C alleles having the fewest. In a later genetic analysis, fewer N-insertions in productive TCRs were reported among donors in an Asian-associated ancestry cluster than the roughly 700-donor mean. The classifier was reported to diagnose cytomegalovirus status with high specificity and sensitivity in both the original and validation cohorts. Several of the top co-occurrence clusters appeared to be linked to parvovirus B19, influenza, CMV and Epstein-Barr virus, according to a later analysis. The authors suggested that the approach could potentially be generalized to other disease states and immunological phenotypes. In a later analysis, more than 15,000 TCR beta sequences were associated with specific HLA alleles at a false discovery rate of 0.05. The sequencing pipeline was judged likely to have produced a cluster of highly shared sequence variants as a technical artifact. A further reported finding was that TCR beta sequences accurately predicted the HLA-A and HLA-B alleles for most subjects in the first cohort. In a later analysis, HLA-associated TCR beta chains were found to be more clonally expanded and to have lower generation probabilities than equally common non-associated chains. A later genetic analysis associated a missense DCLRE1C variant with V-gene and J-gene trimming of TCR beta chains, and an independent cohort replicated the association.

The cohort consisted of more than 650 healthy bone marrow donors. All cohort members were sampled while nominally healthy, although unrecorded immune exposures were likely present. The donor was CMV seronegative and belonged to the group of over 350 seronegative cohort members. A peripheral blood sample was provided by each donor, and peripheral blood mononuclear cells were used for TCR beta sequencing. The Qiagen DNeasy Blood Extraction Kit was used to extract genomic DNA from the blood cell samples. Library preparation employed the immunoSEQ multiplex PCR assay. For the multiplex PCR, a mixture combining 60 forward primers for TCR Vbeta segments and 13 reverse primers for TCR Jbeta segments was used. A multiplex PCR assay on genomic DNA amplified the CDR3 region of rearranged TCR beta genes. The amplified TCR beta libraries were sequenced on the Illumina HiSeq System as 87-base-pair reads. The study's processing was this. A later analysis counted 75 million to 100 million unique TCR beta chains across the 550 to 700 repertoires, and some 11 million of these chains were shared by at least two donors. Raw reads were error-corrected and collapsed into unique sequences with a nearest-neighbor algorithm that merged closely related sequences to remove PCR and sequencing errors. Alignment of CDR3 sequences to IMGT reference sequences was used to assign V, D and J gene segments. For a sequence to be retained, a match of at least six nucleotides was required to both a V gene segment and a J gene segment. A rearrangement was called productive if the CDR3 had no stop codons and remained in frame with V and J, and every other rearrangement was called non-productive. CDR3 was defined according to IMGT convention as the region running from the second conserved V-encoded cysteine to the conserved J-encoded phenylalanine. In an earlier analysis of approximately 500 of the donors, sequences lacking an unambiguous match to a single V gene segment were excluded. In an earlier analysis of a few hundred of the donors, V segments were called functional above 56.7% productive rearrangements and were called segregating when the between-donor standard deviation exceeded 5%. A statistical classification framework was built for diagnosing cytomegalovirus status from the catalog of TCR beta chain sequences. V and J gene assignment, in a later analysis, came from comparing TCR nucleotide sequences with IMGT/GENE-DB human TR gene sequences. A later analysis assigned CDR3 sequences and most-parsimonious VDJ recombination scenarios with the TCRdist pipeline. In a later analysis, every TCR beta chain was defined by the combination of its CDR3 amino acid sequence and its V-gene family, and reads without a unique V-gene family were dropped. In a later analysis, 500 to 700 highly shared, low-generation-probability nucleotide sequences were removed to address suspected cross-contamination and a sequencing artifact. A later analysis calculated a clonal expansion index for each public chain from normalized within-repertoire ranks of inferred template counts. In a later analysis, generation probabilities were computed with a VDJ recombination model fitted to out-of-frame rearrangements, and the resulting probabilities were checked against IGoR. In a later analysis, TCR-TCR, TCR-HLA and TCR-CMV co-occurrence was scored with hypergeometric tests, and a repertoire-size bias correction was applied to TCR pairs. A later analysis estimated false discovery rates by permuting HLA or CMV assignments 20 times. A later analysis grouped co-occurring TCRs with DBSCAN, adding TCRdist sequence similarity when clustering within HLA-allele-positive subsets. Repertoires with fewer than 30,000 or more than 120,000 public chains were left out of co-occurrence clustering, as were four to six repertoires with anomalous nucleotide sharing. This immuneACCESS table, as held by TCRdb, lists in-frame sequences with V and J called but not all clones. Of the missing ones, under half trace to an unresolved V gene in checked studies; the others have no known cause. For V, J and clone size, that table is used; D and trimming come from the DNA. A total of 85,000 to 130,000 clones appear in this sample, roughly 75% of them only once. Roughly 1.8% of the sample belongs to the ten largest clones.

The source of this sequence is a woman between 35 and 50 years old in good health and CMV-seronegative. The specimen sequenced was PBMCs.

The DNA is TGTGCCACCAGCAGAGATCCCAGATCTCGTTACGAGCAGTACTTC. Protein translation: CATSRDPRSRYEQYF. The receptor chain draws on TRBV15 and TRBJ2-7, with the identity of the D gene unclear. From cysteine to phenylalanine, the CDR3 is 15 amino acids long. Just CDR3 DNA is preserved here, 45 bases in frame from base 1. CDR1 LNHNV and CDR2 YYDKDF were looked up in the germline V gene (reference sequence). Trimming at the junction amounts to 0 bases on V and 4 bases on J, and the germline ends lie 13 bases apart.